The 7 T cell receptor beta chains in this list originate from one sample, sequenced in a study of Ad26.COV2.S vaccination and SARS-CoV-2 variants. Treatment here: 19 received Ad26.COV2.S at low or high dose, single or two shots; several received placebo; per-sample allocation not given. The investigators took samples on day 63 after the first vaccine or placebo injection. This table comes from immunoSEQ multiplex PCR, and its TCRdb copy is limited to in-frame clones, with some not included. The data hold about 320,000 clones, with just over 85% observed a single time. The sample here was peripheral blood, taken in a trial of Ad26.COV2.S vaccine versus placebo. These receptor sequences come from a person between 18 and 65 years old who received the Ad26.COV2.S COVID-19 vaccine or a placebo.

This chain joins TRBV11-2 and TRBJ2-2; D is unclear. The germline V and J ends were trimmed by 5 bases and 6 bases, with 10 bases remaining between them. The CDR3 is 13 amino acids. The germline CDR1 and CDR2 sequences are SGHAT and FQNNGV. For the CDR3, the DNA is TGTGCCAGCAGCAGCTGGACCGCCGGGGAGCTGTTTTTT. Its translation: CASSSWTAGELFF.

This clone was detected only a few times. V usage is TRBV6-5 and J usage is TRBJ2-7; 10 bases are a match to TRBD1. V dropped 7 bases and J dropped 3; count of bases not matched to a gene: 9. This CDR3 has 15 amino acids. From germline, CDR1 is MNHEY and CDR2 SVGAGI. The CDR3 coding sequence is TGTGCCAGCACCTACCGGGACAGGGGATTCTACGAGCAGTACTTC. This sequence encodes CASTYRDRGFYEQYF.

V is TRBV9 and J is TRBJ2-5, with a tentative D call TRBD1 (6 bases). This CDR3 region has 15 residues. V lost 4 bases, J lost 5 bases, and 18 bases lay in between. CDR1 is SGDLS and CDR2 is YYNGEE in the germline V gene. The CDR3, as DNA: TGTGCCAGCAGCAATTTACAGGGTTGGGCGGAGACCCAGTACTTC. It codes for CASSNLQGWAETQYF.

This chain joins TRBV7-9 and TRBJ2-2, with TRBD1 identical over 7 bases. In germline, CDR1 is SEHNR, CDR2 FQNEAQ (reference sequence). The CDR3 has 19 residues. With 0 bases clipped from V and 1 base from J, the junction kept 11 bases outside the gene matches. CDR3 sequence reads: CASSLALKTGTVNTGELFF. The CDR3 DNA reads TGTGCCAGCAGCTTAGCCTTAAAAACCGGGACAGTGAACACCGGGGAGCTGTTTTTT.

With respect to this clone: This same CDR3 is encoded by further DNA sequences in the sample. J is TRBJ2-2 and V is TRBV3-1 (or the pseudogene TRBV3-2), with D possibly TRBD2 on 5 matching bases. Germline V gene sequence: CDR1 LGHDT, CDR2 YNNKEL (reference sequence). The CDR3 spans 13 residues. The V and J ends lost 1 base and 5 bases respectively, with 5 bases between them. As DNA, the CDR3 is TGTGCCAGCAGCCAAGCGGGAACCGGGGAGCTGTTTTTT. This encodes CASSQAGTGELFF.

V is TRBV5-1 and J is TRBJ1-1; possible D gene TRBD1, 6 bases. Germline V gene sequence: CDR1 SGHRS, CDR2 YFSETQ. There are 17 residues in the CDR3. The germline V and J ends were trimmed by 4 bases and 0 bases, with 19 bases remaining between them. CDR3 in DNA: TGCGCCAGCAGCGGTAGCGGGACACCTATCATGAACACTGAAGCTTTCTTT. Amino acid sequence: CASSGSGTPIMNTEAFF. Full variable domain (rest looked up from reference TRBV5-1 and TRBJ1-1): KAGVTQTPRYLIKTRGQQVTLSCSPISGHRSVSWYQQTPGQGLQFLFEYFSETQRNKGNFPGRFSGRQFSNSRSEMNVSTLELGDSALYLCASSGSGTPIMNTEAFFGQGTRLTVV.

This sequence joins TRBV5-1 and TRBJ2-7, with 9 nucleotides matching TRBD2. Trimming removed 3 bases from V and 1 base from J; junction bases left unmatched: 2. Germline CDR1 is SGHRS and CDR2 is YFSETQ. The CDR3 runs to 14 residues. The CDR3 loop reads CASSSLAGSYEQYF. The CDR3 DNA is TGCGCCAGCAGCTCTCTAGCGGGGTCCTACGAGCAGTACTTC.